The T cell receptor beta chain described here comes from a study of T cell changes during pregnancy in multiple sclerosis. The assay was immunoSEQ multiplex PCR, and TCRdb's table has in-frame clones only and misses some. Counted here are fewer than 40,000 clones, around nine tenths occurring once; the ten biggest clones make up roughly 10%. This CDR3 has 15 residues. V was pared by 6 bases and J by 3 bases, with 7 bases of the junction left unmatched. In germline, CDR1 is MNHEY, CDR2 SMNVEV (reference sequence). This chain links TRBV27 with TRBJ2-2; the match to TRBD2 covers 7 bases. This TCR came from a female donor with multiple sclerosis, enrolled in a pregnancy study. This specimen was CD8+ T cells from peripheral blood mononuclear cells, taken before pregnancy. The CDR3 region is CASRLPGLDTGELFF. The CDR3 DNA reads TGTGCCAGCAGACTGCCCGGACTAGACACCGGGGAGCTGTTTTTT.